The clone carrying this TCR beta chain has only a few counts. Antigen: not known. This sample was taken from a study of T cells in Graves' hyperthyroidism and ophthalmopathy. Overall study findings and caveats: Blood held most thyroid clonotypes expanded above 0.001 frequency.

Germline V gene lookup returns CDR1 SNHLY and CDR2 FYNNEI. CDR3 length equals 16 residues. Unmatched junction bases numbered 11, after V lost 6 bases and J lost 7 bases. Exclusions: uncontrolled infection, other autoimmune disease, pregnancy, lactation. Researchers took RNA transcripts and amplified the TCR beta CDR3 regions from them. When the TCR CDR3 underwent first-round RT-PCR, the HTBI primer set was used. TCRdb re-called the multiplex PCR reads with MiXCR, one entry per CDR3 protein. The repertoire holds roughly 300,000 distinct CDR3 sequences, with roughly 18% as singletons. The clonotype was recovered from a woman between 45 and 60 years old with Graves' hyperthyroidism. The sample taken for sequencing was blood. The chain has TRBV2 and TRBJ2-3; the match to TRBD2 covers 12 bases. CDR3 sequence (DNA): TGTGCCAGCAGACCGCCGACTAGCGGGAGCGCTAATACGCAGTATTTT. The encoded protein is CASRPPTSGSANTQYF.